The sequence of this T cell receptor (beta chain) was determined in a study of CD8+ T cells in alopecia areata. Overall study: Tofacitinib therapy lasting 6 to 18 months was followed by 6 months off drug.

The V segment lost 3 bases and the J segment 9 bases; nucleotides outside the gene matches: 11. The germline gives CDR1 MGHDK, CDR2 SYGVNS. The CDR3 spans 15 residues. Treatment reported: oral pan-JAK inhibitor, 5-10 mg twice daily. Overall study findings and caveats: Numerous expanded lesional clones remained in scalp and blood during tofacitinib.

The authors extracted RNA and reverse transcribed it into cDNA as the sequencing template. TCRdb keeps only in-frame clones here, not all; method: immunoSEQ multiplex PCR. Among roughly 210,000 clones listed, less than 50% were seen once. Regarding this clone: Antigen specificity is unknown.

This chain uses TRBV25-1 with TRBJ2-1; 7 nucleotides line up with TRBD1. The source is a human donor with alopecia areata. Specimen: CD4+ T cells sorted from blood, collected between weeks 36 and 40, from a patient treated with tofacitinib. As DNA, the CDR3 is TGTGCCAGCAGTGAGCCGGGACAGACTGCCTCTGAGCAGTTCTTC. Encoded protein: CASSEPGQTASEQFF.